The rows below give T cell receptor beta chains drawn from one sample of a study of human T cells and chemical hapten exposure. Using its own MiXCR run on the RACE reads, TCRdb lists one record per CDR3 protein. The sample lists about 140,000 distinct CDR3 sequences, roughly 10% occurring once. Sequences were derived from whole blood, sampled in connection with sensitization to the hapten diphenylcyclopropenone (DPC). Receptors were obtained from a woman in her 50s with alopecia areata. Some clones in this sample may be carry-over from other donors' samples. Each CDR3 is given with its conserved first and last residue. The D gene is left open where the match is weak. Expanded clones are given a class, and other clones once, few, many or no size at all.

size: -; J: TRBJ1-2; V: TRBV28; D: -; CDR3: CASSLEPTVHGYTF; DNA: TGTGCCAGCAGTCTAGAGCCGACGGTCCATGGCTACACCTTC
size: many; J: TRBJ2-6; V: TRBV29-1; D: -; CDR3: CSVVGAGANVLTF; DNA: TGCAGCGTTGTCGGGGCTGGGGCCAACGTCCTGACTTTC
size: few; J: TRBJ2-3; V: TRBV12-3/TRBV12-4; D: TRBD2; CDR3: CASSTLAGTDTQYF; DNA: TGTGCCAGCAGTACACTAGCGGGCACAGATACGCAGTATTTT
size: many; J: TRBJ2-3; V: TRBV24-1; D: -; CDR3: CATSETGRGVDTQYF; DNA: TGTGCCACCAGTGAGACCGGACGGGGAGTGGATACGCAGTATTTT
size: few; J: TRBJ2-7; V: TRBV29-1; D: TRBD2; CDR3: CSVVIPLAGASYEQYF; DNA: TGCAGCGTTGTGATCCCCCTAGCGGGAGCGTCCTACGAGCAGTACTTC
size: -; J: TRBJ1-1; V: TRBV12-3/TRBV12-4; D: -; CDR3: CASSLSLGRNTEAFF; DNA: TGTGCCAGCAGTTTATCCCTCGGCCGGAACACTGAAGCTTTCTTT
size: -; J: TRBJ2-4; V: TRBV20-1; D: -; CDR3: CSARDKNLLAKNIQYF; DNA: TGCAGTGCTAGAGATAAAAACCTCCTAGCCAAAAACATTCAGTACTTC
size: -; J: TRBJ1-4; V: TRBV20-1; D: -; CDR3: CSASLSDEKLFF; DNA: TGCAGTGCTAGTTTGTCGGATGAAAAACTGTTTTTT
size: -; J: TRBJ2-1; V: TRBV9; D: TRBD2; CDR3: CASSESAGGPYNEQFF; DNA: TGTGCCAGCAGCGAGTCTGCGGGAGGGCCCTACAATGAGCAGTTCTTC
size: -; J: TRBJ2-7; V: TRBV4-3; D: TRBD1; CDR3: CASSQDIRTGYYEQYF; DNA: TGCGCCAGCAGCCAAGACATCAGGACAGGCTACTACGAGCAGTACTTC
size: many; J: TRBJ1-2; V: TRBV7-6; D: -; CDR3: CASSPKGVNYGYTF; DNA: TGTGCCAGCAGCCCCAAAGGCGTTAACTATGGCTACACCTTC
size: -; J: TRBJ1-6; V: TRBV30; D: -; CDR3: CAWSRSSYNSPLHF; DNA: TGTGCCTGGAGTCGTAGCTCCTATAATTCACCCCTCCACTTT
size: few; J: TRBJ2-7; V: TRBV29-1; D: -; CDR3: CSVGGVDEQYF; DNA: TGCAGCGTTGGTGGGGTGGACGAGCAGTACTTC
size: many; J: TRBJ2-1; V: TRBV6-2/TRBV6-3; D: TRBD2; CDR3: CASSYSPGLAGDEQFF; DNA: TGTGCCAGCAGTTACTCGCCCGGACTAGCGGGAGACGAGCAGTTCTTC